The 27 T cell receptor beta chains listed next were all sequenced from one sample in a study of T cell responses to AZD1222 COVID-19 vaccine. TCRdb's copy holds only in-frame clones and misses some; the assay was immunoSEQ multiplex PCR. This table has approximately 190,000 clones, 94% appearing once. The specimen comprised peripheral blood, sampled on day 0 of AZD1222 vaccination. The receptor set was obtained from an adult in good health.

Remarks on this clone: Possible read error: a much larger clone is one base away. The chain uses TRBV4-3 and TRBJ1-6, with 8 positions matching TRBD1. Per germline, CDR1 LGHNA and CDR2 YSLEER. CDR3 length: 17 residues. The J segment lost 14 bases and the V segment lost 3 bases, leaving 18 bases of the junction unmatched. CDR3 DNA sequence: TGCGCCAGCAGCCACTCCAACCCAGGACAGGGCCTGTCGGCCCTCCACTTT. It yields the protein CASSHSNPGQGLSALHF.

The chain couples TRBV11-2 to TRBJ2-7; D remains unclear. The CDR3 covers 11 residues. Trimming stripped 5 bases from V and 9 bases from J, with 11 bases between. Germline loops: CDR1 SGHAT, CDR2 FQNNGV. The CDR3 loop reads CASSPTIGQYF. For the CDR3, the DNA is TGTGCCAGCAGCCCGACAATCGGGCAGTACTTC.

J is TRBJ1-6 and V is TRBV6-4; 9 nucleotides align to TRBD1. With 6 bases clipped from V and 11 bases from J, the junction kept 8 bases outside the gene matches. Germline V gene sequence: CDR1 MRHNA, CDR2 SNTAGT. CDR3 length equals 14 residues. CDR3 protein: CASSLGQGLTPLHF. The CDR3 DNA reads TGTGCCAGCAGCTTGGGACAGGGATTGACACCCCTCCACTTT.

This rearrangement joins TRBV15 to TRBJ2-2; D is perhaps TRBD1 (6 bases). This CDR3 is 15 amino acids long. Germline loops: CDR1 LNHNV, CDR2 YYDKDF (reference sequence). Trimming removed 8 bases from V and 1 base from J, with 14 bases in between. CDR3 DNA sequence: TGTGCCACCTGTCTCCAGGGGTGGAACACCGGGGAGCTGTTTTTT. Encoded protein: CATCLQGWNTGELFF.

The chain uses TRBV5-1 and TRBJ2-7, with D perhaps given as TRBD1 or TRBD2 (5 bases each). Trimming took 0 bases from V and 0 from J, leaving 10 bases between them. From germline, CDR1 is SGHRS and CDR2 YFSETQ. The CDR3 consists of 15 residues. CDR3 sequence reads: CASSLDPGTSYEQYF. The DNA of the CDR3 is TGCGCCAGCAGCTTGGATCCAGGGACCTCCTACGAGCAGTACTTC.

This chain uses TRBV4-1 with TRBJ1-1; D might be TRBD1 (5 bases). Germline values: CDR1 MGHRA, CDR2 YSYEKL. V shed 0 bases and J shed 4 bases, with 15 bases lying between them. The CDR3 is made up of 16 amino acids. CDR3 sequence reads: CASSQEIPGLGTEAFF. The CDR3 DNA sequence: TGCGCCAGCAGCCAAGAGATCCCAGGGTTGGGCACTGAAGCTTTCTTT.

V usage is TRBV5-1 and J usage is TRBJ1-1; weak D call: TRBD1 (6 bases). Trimming pared 0 bases from V and 1 base from J, leaving 19 bases between. Germline V gene lookup returns CDR1 SGHRS and CDR2 YFSETQ. The CDR3 is 18 residues long. CDR3 sequence (DNA): TGCGCCAGCAGCTTGGACCCGGGACAAAGGATTCCGAACACTGAAGCTTTCTTT. Its protein is CASSLDPGQRIPNTEAFF.

V is TRBV7-3 and J is TRBJ2-7, with 12 bases matching TRBD1. Germline V gives CDR1 SGHTA, CDR2 FQGTGA. This CDR3 has 16 amino acids. V shed 1 base and J 7 bases; nucleotides not matched to a gene: 8. The CDR3 DNA reads as TGTGCCAGCAGCTTAAGAGTGGGACAGGGGGCAGGGGAGCAGTACTTC. Translation: CASSLRVGQGAGEQYF.

This chain joins TRBV4-1 and TRBJ2-1, with no clear D. CDR1 is MGHRA, CDR2 YSYEKL, per germline. The CDR3 covers 14 residues. Trimming took off 0 bases at V and 3 bases at J, with 6 bases between the two ends. CDR3 sequence: CASSQETFYNEQFF. CDR3 DNA: TGCGCCAGCAGCCAAGAGACCTTCTACAATGAGCAGTTCTTC.

CDR3 sequence: CASSRQGTGQPQHF. Here the CDR3 DNA reads TGTGCCAGCAGCCGACAGGGAACAGGTCAGCCCCAGCATTTT. V is TRBV28 and J is TRBJ1-5; 7 bases line up with TRBD1. CDR1 is MDHEN and CDR2 is SYDVKM in the germline V gene. V was clipped by 6 bases and J by 6 bases; unmatched bases: 8. The CDR3 sequence is 14 residues long.

This clone was picked up one time. The V and J genes are TRBV28 and TRBJ1-6; TRBD1 matches 8 bases. The CDR3 contains 15 residues. J gave up 9 bases and V 3 bases, and 7 bases lay outside the gene matches. Germline V gene data show CDR1 as MDHEN and CDR2 as SYDVKM. The CDR3 sequence is CASSFLGQASSPLHF. CDR3 in DNA: TGTGCCAGCAGTTTCCTGGGACAGGCTAGTTCACCCCTCCACTTT.

This chain joins TRBV19 and TRBJ2-2; 11 bases line up with TRBD2. Germline CDR1 is LNHDA and CDR2 is SQIVND (reference sequence). The length of the CDR3 is 15 residues. With 4 bases clipped from V and 7 bases from J, the junction kept 5 bases outside the gene matches. In DNA, the CDR3 is TGTGCCAGTAGTAACCTAGCGGGAGGAGTCGGGGAGCTGTTTTTT. It translates to CASSNLAGGVGELFF.

The V and J genes are TRBV19 and TRBJ2-1; possibly TRBD2 for D (5 bases). CDR3 length equals 15 residues. With 5 bases removed from V and 7 bases from J, the gap between germline ends came to 18 bases. Per the germline V gene, CDR1 is LNHDA and CDR2 is SQIVND (reference sequence). In DNA form, the CDR3 reads TGTGCCAGTAGTGTCGACTATGCGCCTCGTAATGAGCAGTTCTTC. This encodes CASSVDYAPRNEQFF.

The chain carries TRBV6-5 and TRBJ2-1, with TRBD2 as a possible D gene (5 bases). The CDR3 spans 12 residues. V was cut by 6 bases and J by 9 bases, with 12 bases left in between. Germline V gene sequence: CDR1 MNHEY, CDR2 SVGAGI. The CDR3: CASSGGAIEQFF. CDR3 sequence (DNA): TGTGCCAGCAGCGGAGGAGCTATTGAGCAGTTCTTC.

The chain uses TRBV28 and TRBJ2-6; D not certain. Trimming took 5 bases from V and 0 from J, leaving 8 bases between them. CDR1 is MDHEN and CDR2 is SYDVKM in the germline V gene. The CDR3 runs to 15 residues. For the CDR3, the DNA is TGTGCCAGCAGTCCCCTCGGCTCTGGGGCCAACGTCCTGACTTTC. Translating it yields CASSPLGSGANVLTF.

V gene TRBV5-4 combines with J gene TRBJ1-4, with D unclear. Germline CDR1 is SGHNT and CDR2 is YYREEE (reference sequence). CDR3 length: 15 amino acids. V was shortened by 0 bases and J by 0 bases, with 6 bases between the two germline ends. As DNA, the CDR3 is TGTGCCAGCAGCTTGGGGCCAGCAACTAATGAAAAACTGTTTTTT. The encoded protein is CASSLGPATNEKLFF.

J is TRBJ2-1 and V is TRBV6-2 or TRBV6-3, with 11 bases that match TRBD2. The CDR3 loop spans 18 amino acids. V gave up 2 bases and J gave up 7 bases; unmatched junction bases: 13. CDR1 is MNHEY, CDR2 SVGEGT, per germline. CDR3 sequence: CASSYRLAGGPGVNEQFF. The CDR3, as DNA: TGTGCCAGCAGTTACCGGCTAGCGGGAGGTCCGGGGGTAAATGAGCAGTTCTTC.

This rearrangement joins TRBV7-8 to TRBJ2-2; TRBD2 matches at 11 bases. Germline V gene sequence: CDR1 SGHVS, CDR2 FQNEAQ. The CDR3 contains 17 residues. V dropped 7 bases and J dropped 3; count of bases not matched to a gene: 10. CDR3 in DNA: TGTGCCAGCAAGATAGCGGGAGGGCCAAGGCACACCGGGGAGCTGTTTTTT. Translating gives CASKIAGGPRHTGELFF.

The chain has TRBV6-5 and TRBJ1-3; no reliable D call. V gave up 7 bases and J gave up 0 bases, with 13 bases separating them. CDR3 size: 15 residues. Germline lookup yields CDR1 MNHEY and CDR2 SVGAGI. CDR3 coding DNA: TGTGCCAGCACCTCTGCGGTTGCCTCTGGAAACACCATATATTTT. Amino acids: CASTSAVASGNTIYF.

This clone was counted a single time. This rearrangement joins TRBV6-5 to TRBJ2-3; no clear D gene. V was cut by 8 bases and J by 15 bases, with 15 bases left in between. The CDR3 is 10 amino acids. Germline CDR1 reads MNHEY; CDR2 reads SVGAGI. CDR3 in amino acids: CASRFRYFYF. The DNA for the CDR3 is TGTGCCAGCCGATTTCGGTATTTTTATTTT.

The chain joins TRBV5-1 to TRBJ2-5; tentative D call: TRBD2 (6 bases). Trimming left V 4 bases short and J 0 bases short, with 13 bases between. CDR3 size: 15 residues. Germline loops: CDR1 SGHRS, CDR2 YFSETQ. As DNA, the CDR3 is TGCGCCAGCAGCCCAGGGACTGTAAACCAAGAGACCCAGTACTTC. This translates into CASSPGTVNQETQYF. The variable domain in full, with the rest retrieved from reference TRBV5-1 and TRBJ2-5, is KAGVTQTPRYLIKTRGQQVTLSCSPISGHRSVSWYQQTPGQGLQFLFEYFSETQRNKGNFPGRFSGRQFSNSRSEMNVSTLELGDSALYLCASSPGTVNQETQYFGPGTRLLVL.

The chain has TRBV24-1 and TRBJ2-3; 7 nucleotides line up with TRBD2. The CDR3 contains 16 residues. Germline CDR1 KGHDR, CDR2 SFDVKD. The ends lost 3 bases at V and 1 base at J; junction bases unmatched: 6. CDR3 coding DNA: TGTGCCACCAGTGATCACGGGGGGTTTGGCACAGATACGCAGTATTTT. As protein: CATSDHGGFGTDTQYF.

The chain employs TRBV4-1 and TRBJ2-7; 9 nucleotides align to TRBD1. The CDR3 is made up of 16 amino acids. The germline CDR1 and CDR2 sequences are MGHRA and YSYEKL. V trimming: 3 bases; J trimming: 2 bases; junction bases outside the gene matches: 8. The CDR3 loop is CASSHPGTGRTYEQYF. The DNA for the CDR3 is TGCGCCAGCAGCCACCCGGGGACAGGGAGAACCTACGAGCAGTACTTC.

The V gene is TRBV15, the J gene TRBJ2-1; 9 nucleotides match TRBD2. The CDR3 contains 16 residues. With 0 bases clipped from V and 5 bases from J, the junction kept 5 bases outside the gene matches. The germline V gene has CDR1 LNHNV and CDR2 YYDKDF (reference sequence). CDR3 sequence: CATSRDLAGTNNEQFF. The CDR3 DNA reads as TGTGCCACCAGCAGAGATCTAGCGGGAACGAACAATGAGCAGTTCTTC.

With regard to this clone: Other DNA sequences in the same sample also yield this CDR3. The CDR3 here is CASSQGQGAYEQYF. CDR3 nucleotides: TGCGCCAGCAGCCAAGGACAGGGGGCCTACGAGCAGTACTTC. V and J are TRBV4-1 and TRBJ2-7; TRBD1 aligns across 9 bases. CDR1 and CDR2 (germline): MGHRA, YSYEKL. This CDR3 contains 14 residues. Trimming removed 1 base from V and 2 bases from J; junction bases left unmatched: 0.

The chain links TRBV15 to TRBJ2-5; D is perhaps TRBD1 (5 bases). The CDR3 length is 16 residues. Trimming cost V 1 base and J 2 bases, with 14 bases left between them. Germline V gene data show CDR1 as LNHNV and CDR2 as YYDKDF (reference sequence). CDR3 loop: CATSRVSGLGQETQYF. CDR3 coding DNA: TGTGCCACCAGCAGAGTTTCAGGGTTGGGGCAAGAGACCCAGTACTTC.

This chain joins TRBV21-1 and TRBJ2-7; the table's D gene call, TRBD2, was not cross checked with the DNA. TRBV21-1 is an annotated pseudogene. The CDR3 is made up of 14 amino acids. The CDR3 nucleotides read TGTGCCAGCAGCAAAAGCGGGAGATCCTACGAGCAGTACTTC. Amino acid sequence: CASSKSGRSYEQYF.